This entry is about one T cell receptor beta chain. Its binding antigen is unknown. Base qualities are not recorded, but no much larger clone differs from it by a single base. The sample belongs to a study of human CD4 T cells and Enterobacteriaceae (dated by TCRdb to between 2020 and 2021). CDR1 MDHEN and CDR2 SYDVKM are derived from the germline V gene. Its CDR3 holds 15 amino acids, cysteine through phenylalanine. Of all the DNA, just the CDR3 is kept, 45 bases in frame from base 1. Trimmed from V: 6 bases; trimmed from J: 2 bases; junction bases lacking a gene match: 3. Ex vivo total memory CD4+ samples were sequenced at deep level, with detection sensitivity of one cell in 200,000. The QIAamp DNA Micro Kit was used to extract genomic DNA from cell pellets, and the quantity and purity of the genomic DNA were checked by spectrophotometry. The immunoSEQ multiplex PCR assay was used to amplify TCR Vbeta CDR3 regions. The amplicons were sequenced on the Illumina HiSeq platform. Each retrieved sequence was 87 nucleotides long and included the CDR3 region. Per the original workflow: A clonotype was defined as a unique productive TCR Vbeta nucleotide sequence and was quantified by productive template frequency from ImmunoSEQ Analyzer V3.0. A threshold set at the top 5th percentile of each frequency-ranked repertoire was used to define expanded clonotypes. The R package fossil was used to compute repertoire overlap as Chao-Jaccard, and the R package MASS was used to visualize the overlap by nonmetric multidimensional scaling. TCRdb stores this immuneACCESS table with in-frame sequences only. Part of the clones is absent; in the studies checked, under half of the shortfall reflects unresolved V genes, and no reason is known for the rest. V and J calls and clone size come straight from that table; D and trimming were deduced from the DNA. Recorded for this sample are some 26,000 clones; roughly 80% of them occurred a single time. More than 0.95% of the sample comes from the top ten.

Memory CD4+ T cells, defined as all CD4+ cells except CD45RA+CCR7+CD95- naive cells, were FACS-sorted on a FACSAria III to over 95% purity. Healthy donor blood was obtained from blood donation centers in Switzerland. Positive selection with CD4 and CD14 magnetic microbeads was used to enrich total CD4+ T cells and monocytes. Before sorting, CD8+, CD14+, CD16+, CD56+, CD19+ and CD25-bright cells were excluded. In a couple of blood donors, total memory CD4+ T cells were sequenced directly ex vivo to assess in vivo expansion of bacteria-reactive clonotypes. Isolation of peripheral blood mononuclear cells from donor blood was performed with Ficoll-Paque Plus. Study-wide findings and limitations: Reactivity of ex vivo clonotypes was inferred only by matching nucleotide sequences to CFSE-low cultures from the same donors. Ex vivo, broadly cross-reactive clonotypes were observed to appear more expanded than specific clonotypes, with about 55% of the 19 and about 60% of the roughly 35 being found within the top 5%.

The chain uses TRBV28 and TRBJ2-1, and TRBD2 aligns with 11 junction nucleotides. Specimen: memory CD4+ T cells from blood. What the cell subset or site label conveys for this sample: total memory CD4 T cells sorted directly ex vivo, unstimulated. The receptor's source is a human donor in good health. This receptor carries the CDR3 CASRGTSGTYNEQFF. The DNA sequence reads TGTGCCAGCAGGGGGACTAGCGGAACCTACAATGAGCAGTTCTTC.